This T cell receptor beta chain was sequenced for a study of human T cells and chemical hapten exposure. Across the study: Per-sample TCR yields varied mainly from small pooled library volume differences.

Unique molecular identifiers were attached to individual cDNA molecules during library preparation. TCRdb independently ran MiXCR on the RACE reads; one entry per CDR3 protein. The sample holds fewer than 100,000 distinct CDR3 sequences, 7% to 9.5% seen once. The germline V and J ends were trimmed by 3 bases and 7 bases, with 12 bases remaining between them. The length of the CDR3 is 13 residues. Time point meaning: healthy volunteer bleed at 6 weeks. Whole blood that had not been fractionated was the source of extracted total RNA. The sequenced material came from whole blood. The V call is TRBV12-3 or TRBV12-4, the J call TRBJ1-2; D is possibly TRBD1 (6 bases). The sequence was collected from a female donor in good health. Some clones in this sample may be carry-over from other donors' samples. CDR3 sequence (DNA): TGTGCCAGCAGTTTGGCAGGGGTTCGTGGCTACACCTTC. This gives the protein CASSLAGVRGYTF.